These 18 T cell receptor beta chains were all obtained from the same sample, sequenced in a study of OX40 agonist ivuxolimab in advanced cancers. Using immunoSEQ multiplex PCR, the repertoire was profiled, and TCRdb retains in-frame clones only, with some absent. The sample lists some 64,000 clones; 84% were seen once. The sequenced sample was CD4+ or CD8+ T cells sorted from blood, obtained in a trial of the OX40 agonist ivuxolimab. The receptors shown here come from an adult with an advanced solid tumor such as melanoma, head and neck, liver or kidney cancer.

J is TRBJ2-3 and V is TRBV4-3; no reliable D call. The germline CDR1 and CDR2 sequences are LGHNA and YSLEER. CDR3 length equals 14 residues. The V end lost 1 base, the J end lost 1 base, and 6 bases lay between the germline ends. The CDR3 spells CASSQGTGTDTQYF. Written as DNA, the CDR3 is TGCGCCAGCAGCCAAGGAACAGGCACAGATACGCAGTATTTT.

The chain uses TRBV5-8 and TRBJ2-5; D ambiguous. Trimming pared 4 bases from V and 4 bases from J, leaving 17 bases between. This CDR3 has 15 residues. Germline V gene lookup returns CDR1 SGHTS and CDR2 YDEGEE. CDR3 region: CASSQRRGRSETQYF. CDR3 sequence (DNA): TGTGCCAGCAGCCAGAGGAGAGGCCGGTCAGAGACCCAGTACTTC.

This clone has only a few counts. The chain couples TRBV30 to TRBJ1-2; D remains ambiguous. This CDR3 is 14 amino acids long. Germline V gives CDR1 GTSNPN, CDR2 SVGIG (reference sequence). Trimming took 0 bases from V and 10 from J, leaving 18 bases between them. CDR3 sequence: CAWSVRNGRVPYTF. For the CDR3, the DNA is TGTGCCTGGAGTGTACGCAACGGCCGTGTTCCCTACACCTTC.

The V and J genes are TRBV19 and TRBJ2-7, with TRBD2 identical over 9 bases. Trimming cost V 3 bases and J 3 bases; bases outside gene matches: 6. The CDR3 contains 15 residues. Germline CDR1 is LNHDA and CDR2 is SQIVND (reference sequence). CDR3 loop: CASSIGLAGIYEQYF. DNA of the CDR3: TGTGCCAGTAGTATTGGGCTAGCGGGGATCTACGAGCAGTACTTC.

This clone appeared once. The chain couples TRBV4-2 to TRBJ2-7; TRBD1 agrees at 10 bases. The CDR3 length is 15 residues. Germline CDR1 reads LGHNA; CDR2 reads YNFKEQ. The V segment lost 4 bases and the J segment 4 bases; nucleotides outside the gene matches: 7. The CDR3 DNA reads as TGTGCCAGCAGCCTTGCCGGGACAGGGGTATACGAGCAGTACTTC. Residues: CASSLAGTGVYEQYF.

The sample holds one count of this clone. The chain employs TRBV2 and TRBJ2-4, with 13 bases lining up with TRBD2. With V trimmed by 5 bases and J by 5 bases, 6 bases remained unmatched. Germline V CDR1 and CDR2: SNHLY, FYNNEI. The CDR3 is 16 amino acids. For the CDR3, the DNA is TGTGCCAGCAGTTACCCGGGACTAGCGGGACAAAACATTCAGTACTTC. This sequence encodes CASSYPGLAGQNIQYF.

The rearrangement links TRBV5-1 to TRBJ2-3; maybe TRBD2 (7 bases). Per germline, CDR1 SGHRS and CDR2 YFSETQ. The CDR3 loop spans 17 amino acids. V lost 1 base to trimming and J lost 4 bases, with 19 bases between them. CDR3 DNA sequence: TGCGCCAGCAGCTTGCTCCCCAAGGGGGGGGCGGCAGATACGCAGTATTTT. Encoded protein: CASSLLPKGGAADTQYF. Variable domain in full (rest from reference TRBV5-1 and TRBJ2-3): KAGVTQTPRYLIKTRGQQVTLSCSPISGHRSVSWYQQTPGQGLQFLFEYFSETQRNKGNFPGRFSGRQFSNSRSEMNVSTLELGDSALYLCASSLLPKGGAADTQYFGPGTRLTVL.

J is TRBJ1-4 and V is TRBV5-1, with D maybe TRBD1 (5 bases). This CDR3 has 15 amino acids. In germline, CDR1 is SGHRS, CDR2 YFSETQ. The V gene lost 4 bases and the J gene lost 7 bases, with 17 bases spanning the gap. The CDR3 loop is CASSGSGVRGEKLFF. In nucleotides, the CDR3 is TGCGCCAGCAGCGGTTCGGGGGTAAGGGGTGAAAAACTGTTTTTT.

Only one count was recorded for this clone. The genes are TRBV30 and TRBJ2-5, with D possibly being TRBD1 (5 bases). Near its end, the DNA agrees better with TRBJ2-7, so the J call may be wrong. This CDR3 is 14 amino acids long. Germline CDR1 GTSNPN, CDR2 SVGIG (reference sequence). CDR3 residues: CAWTRKGPTYEQYF. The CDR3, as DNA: TGTGCCTGGACGAGAAAGGGGCCAACCTACGAGCAGTACTTC.

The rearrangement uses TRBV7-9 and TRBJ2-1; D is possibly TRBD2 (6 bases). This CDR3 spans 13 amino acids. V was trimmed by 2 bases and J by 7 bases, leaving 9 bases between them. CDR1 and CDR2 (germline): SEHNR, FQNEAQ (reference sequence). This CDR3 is CASSLRGRNEQFF. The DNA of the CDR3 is TGTGCCAGCAGCTTACGGGGGAGAAATGAGCAGTTCTTC.

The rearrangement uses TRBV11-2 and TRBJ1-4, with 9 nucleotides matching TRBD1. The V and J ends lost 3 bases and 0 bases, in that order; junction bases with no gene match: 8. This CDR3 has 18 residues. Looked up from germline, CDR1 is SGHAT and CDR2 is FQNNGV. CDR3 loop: CASSFGTGKTATNEKLFF. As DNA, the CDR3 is TGTGCCAGCAGCTTTGGGACAGGGAAAACTGCAACTAATGAAAAACTGTTTTTT.

The CDR3 loop is CSVEGTFANTGELFF. In DNA form, the CDR3 reads TGCAGCGTTGAAGGCACGTTTGCGAACACCGGGGAGCTGTTTTTT. V is TRBV29-1 and J is TRBJ2-2; D is undetermined. In germline, CDR1 is SQVTM, CDR2 ANQGSEA. The CDR3 has 15 amino acids. Trimming removed 1 base at V and 0 bases at J, with 9 bases between.

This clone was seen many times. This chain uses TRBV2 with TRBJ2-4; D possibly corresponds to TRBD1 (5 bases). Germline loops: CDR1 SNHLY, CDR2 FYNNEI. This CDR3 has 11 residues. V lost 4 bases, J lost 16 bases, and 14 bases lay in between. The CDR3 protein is CASSVQAMAYF. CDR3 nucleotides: TGTGCCAGCAGTGTACAGGCGATGGCCTACTTC.

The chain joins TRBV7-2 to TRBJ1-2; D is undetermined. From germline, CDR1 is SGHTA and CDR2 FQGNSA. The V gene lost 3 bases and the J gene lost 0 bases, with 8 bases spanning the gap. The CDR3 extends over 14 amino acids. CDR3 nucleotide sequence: TGTGCCAGCAGCTTCAGAGGTGCTAACTATGGCTACACCTTC. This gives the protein CASSFRGANYGYTF.

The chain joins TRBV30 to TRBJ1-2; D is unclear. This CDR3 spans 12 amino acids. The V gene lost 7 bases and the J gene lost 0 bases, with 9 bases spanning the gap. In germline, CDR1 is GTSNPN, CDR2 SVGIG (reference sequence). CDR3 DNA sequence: TGTGCCTTGGCTTATTCTAACTATGGCTACACCTTC. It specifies CALAYSNYGYTF.

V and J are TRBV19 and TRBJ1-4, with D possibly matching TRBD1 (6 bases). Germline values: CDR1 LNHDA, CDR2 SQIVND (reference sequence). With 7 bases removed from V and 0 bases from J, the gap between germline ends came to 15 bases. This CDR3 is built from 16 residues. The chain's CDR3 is CASTTQGPTTNEKLFF. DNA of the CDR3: TGTGCCAGTACCACACAGGGTCCCACAACTAATGAAAAACTGTTTTTT.

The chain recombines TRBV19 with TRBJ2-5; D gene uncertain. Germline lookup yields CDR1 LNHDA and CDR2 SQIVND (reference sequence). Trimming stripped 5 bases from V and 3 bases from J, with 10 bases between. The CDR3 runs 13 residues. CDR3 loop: CASSWALKETQYF. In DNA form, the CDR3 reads TGTGCCAGTAGTTGGGCCCTCAAAGAGACCCAGTACTTC.

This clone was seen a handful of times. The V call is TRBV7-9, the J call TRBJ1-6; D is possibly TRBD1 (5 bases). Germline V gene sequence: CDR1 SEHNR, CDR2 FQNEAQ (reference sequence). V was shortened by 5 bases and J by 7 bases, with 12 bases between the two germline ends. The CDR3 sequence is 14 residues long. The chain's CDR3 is CASSPRDGNSPLHF. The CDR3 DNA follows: TGTGCCAGCAGCCCCCGGGACGGCAATTCACCCCTCCACTTT.